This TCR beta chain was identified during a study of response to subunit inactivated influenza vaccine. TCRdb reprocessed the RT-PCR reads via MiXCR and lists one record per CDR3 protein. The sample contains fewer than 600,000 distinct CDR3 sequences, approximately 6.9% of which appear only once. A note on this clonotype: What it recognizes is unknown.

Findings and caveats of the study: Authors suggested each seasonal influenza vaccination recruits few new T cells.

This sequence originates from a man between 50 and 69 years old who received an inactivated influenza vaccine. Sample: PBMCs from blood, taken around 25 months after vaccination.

The CDR3 DNA reads as TGTGCCTTCCTGGACGGGAGGGCCCCTTCCGGGGAGCTGTTTTTT. It encodes CAFLDGRAPSGELFF. The chain uses TRBV30 and TRBJ2-2; 8 bases agree with TRBD2. The CDR3 spans 15 residues. The germline V gene encodes CDR1 GTSNPN and CDR2 SVGIG (reference sequence). Germline trimming cut 7 bases from V and 6 bases from J; bases unmatched to any gene: 13.